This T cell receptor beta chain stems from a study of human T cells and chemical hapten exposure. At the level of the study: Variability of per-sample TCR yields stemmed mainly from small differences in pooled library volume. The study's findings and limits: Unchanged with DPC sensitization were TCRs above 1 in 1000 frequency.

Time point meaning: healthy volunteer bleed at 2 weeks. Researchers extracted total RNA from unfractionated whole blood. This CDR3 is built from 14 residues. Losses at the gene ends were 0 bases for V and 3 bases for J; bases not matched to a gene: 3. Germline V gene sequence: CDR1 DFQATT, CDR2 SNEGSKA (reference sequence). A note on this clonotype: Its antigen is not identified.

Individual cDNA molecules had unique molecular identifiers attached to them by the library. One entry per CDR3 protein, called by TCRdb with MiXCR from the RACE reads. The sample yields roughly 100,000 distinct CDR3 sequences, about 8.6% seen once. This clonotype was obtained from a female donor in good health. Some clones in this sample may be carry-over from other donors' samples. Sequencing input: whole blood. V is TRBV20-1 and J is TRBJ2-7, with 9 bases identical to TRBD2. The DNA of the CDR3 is TGCAGTGCTAGAGAACCTAGCGGGGTCTACGAGCAGTACTTC. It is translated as CSAREPSGVYEQYF.